This TCR beta chain was documented in a study of a mutant IDH1 vaccine in newly diagnosed glioma. Time point given: week 47, end of study. Doses comprised 300 ug of mutant IDH1 20-mer peptide each, plus topical imiquimod. The method was immunoSEQ multiplex PCR; TCRdb's version includes in-frame clones alone and lacks a portion of them. The sample has more than 50,000 clones, less than 75% seen once; the top ten hold about 4.8%. Points on this clone: As yet, its antigen is unknown.

Germline V CDR1 and CDR2: GTSNPN, SVGIG (reference sequence). CDR3 size: 13 residues. Trimming shortened V by 0 bases and J by 7 bases, and 12 bases separated the two germline ends. The sample was peripheral blood mononuclear cells (PBMCs), taken from a glioma patient whose treatment included an IDH1 peptide vaccine. The sequence came from a man aged 35-49 years with glioma. Some clones in this sample may be carry-over from other donors' samples. The chain is built from TRBV30 and TRBJ1-2; D perhaps matches TRBD1 (6 bases). Here the CDR3 reads CAWSVLSGAGYTF. CDR3 nucleotides: TGTGCCTGGAGTGTACTCTCAGGGGCTGGCTACACCTTC.